This is a list of T cell receptor beta chains from one sample in a study of cytomegalovirus exposure and HLA in healthy donors. Sequencing used immunoSEQ multiplex PCR; TCRdb keeps in-frame clones, though not all of them. The table records 110,000 to 150,000 clones, 76% of them present only once. The sample was PBMCs. The receptors were sampled from a woman in her 40s in good health and CMV-seronegative. The conserved cysteine and the conserved F or W are not part of the CDR3 here. D genes are given only for firm matches.

v_call	j_call	d_call	cdr3_aa
TRBV27	TRBJ1-1	-	ASSFRRNTEAF
TRBV19	TRBJ1-1	-	ASSLLDTKILAF
TRBV6-6	TRBJ1-2	TRBD1	ASSYSFERGREGYT
TRBV21-1	TRBJ1-4	-	ASSKALWGRIITATNEKLF
TRBV14	TRBJ1-4	-	ASSREGKLF
TRBV6-5	TRBJ1-1	TRBD1	AVQGAFRDTEAF
TRBV14	TRBJ1-6	-	ASTVHPNSPLH
TRBV7-9	TRBJ1-2	-	ASSHRDYGYT
TRBV14	TRBJ1-1	-	ASSQGGVKAF
TRBV9	TRBJ1-1	-	ASRDSRNTEAF
TRBV19	TRBJ2-3	TRBD2	ASRRLAGSTDTQY
TRBV29-1	TRBJ1-2	-	SVDGGEGNGYT
TRBV2	TRBJ2-1	TRBD2	ASSELAGLYNEQF
TRBV15	TRBJ2-5	TRBD1	ATSRAAGTGEGGTQY
TRBV5-4	TRBJ2-7	-	ASSLSGGYEQY
TRBV6-1	TRBJ2-3	TRBD2	ASSEEAGAYTDTQY
TRBV7-8	TRBJ1-2	-	ASGGGREGANYGYT
TRBV28	TRBJ1-2	-	ASSFRVYGYT
TRBV2	TRBJ1-2	-	ASPLNYGYT
TRBV27	TRBJ2-7	TRBD1	ASRGTGDEQY
TRBV2	TRBJ2-7	TRBD1	ASTWTGVLEQY
TRBV10-3	TRBJ2-1	TRBD2	AISELAGGHNEQF
TRBV5-1	TRBJ1-1	-	ASSLYGVMNTEAF
TRBV10-2	TRBJ2-1	TRBD2	ASSGEGHSNEQF
TRBV15	TRBJ2-1	-	ATSRDKQGGQF
TRBV5-6	TRBJ2-7	TRBD2	ASSGSTSGSYEQY
TRBV7-2	TRBJ2-7	-	ASRKDWAPSQQY
TRBV27	TRBJ1-1	-	ASGLGATEAF
TRBV5-1	TRBJ2-1	-	ASSLHRNNEQF
TRBV19	TRBJ1-2	-	ASSILSNYGYT
TRBV30	TRBJ1-1	-	AWLAGVRYTEAF
TRBV21-1	TRBJ1-2	-	ASSLPRGWGGYT
TRBV14	TRBJ2-7	TRBD1	ASSPRDSPYEQY
TRBV13	TRBJ2-1	TRBD1	ASSSQGAGYNEQF
TRBV5-1	TRBJ2-7	-	ASSFWSPNYEQY